The 17 T cell receptor beta chains in this list originate from one sample, sequenced in a study of cytomegalovirus exposure and HLA in healthy donors. Primers for the PCR totalled 60 Vbeta and 13 Jbeta. Generated by immunoSEQ multiplex PCR, the TCRdb table keeps only in-frame clones and is missing some. Here the sample spans 120,000 to 150,000 clones, almost 80% being singletons. The material sequenced was PBMCs. Every receptor here comes from a man between 18 and 29 years old in good health and CMV-seronegative.

The rearrangement uses TRBV6-6 and TRBJ1-1; TRBD1 agrees at 7 bases. The germline CDR1 and CDR2 sequences are MNHNY and SVGAGI (reference sequence). V shed 8 bases and J 1 base; nucleotides not matched to a gene: 7. This CDR3 is built from 14 residues. The CDR3 reads CASDSNRGNTEAFF. The CDR3 nucleotides read TGTGCCAGCGATTCAAACAGGGGGAACACTGAAGCTTTCTTT.

This clone was counted between two and nine times. The chain uses TRBV5-6 and TRBJ1-3; D call uncertain. Per germline, CDR1 SGHDT and CDR2 YYEEEE. This CDR3 is built from 14 residues. The V end lost 2 bases, the J end lost 7 bases, and 13 bases lay between the germline ends. The CDR3 DNA reads as TGTGCCAGCAGCTTAGCGGGATATCCGAACACCATATATTTT. Protein product: CASSLAGYPNTIYF. Looking up the rest from reference TRBV5-6 and TRBJ1-3 gives the full variable domain: DAGVTQSPTHLIKTRGQQVTLRCSPKSGHDTVSWYQQALGQGPQFIFQYYEEEERQRGNFPDRFSGHQFPNYSSELNVNALLLGDSALYLCASSLAGYPNTIYFGEGSWLTVV.

V gene TRBV6-5 combines with J gene TRBJ2-5; TRBD2 is a possible D gene (6 bases). V gave up 0 bases and J gave up 4 bases, with 15 bases separating them. Germline V gene lookup returns CDR1 MNHEY and CDR2 SVGAGI. This CDR3 has 16 residues. The CDR3 region has the DNA TGTGCCAGCAGTTACTCGATTGATCCCGGGGGAGAGACCCAGTACTTC. Encoded protein: CASSYSIDPGGETQYF.

The CDR3 protein is CASSFAGQGIDEQYF. In DNA form, the CDR3 reads TGTGCCAGCAGTTTCGCGGGACAGGGGATTGACGAGCAGTACTTC. This chain uses TRBV27 with TRBJ2-7; 10 bases are a match to TRBD1. With 3 bases clipped from V and 5 bases from J, the junction kept 7 bases outside the gene matches. Germline assignment: CDR1 MNHEY and CDR2 SMNVEV (reference sequence). This CDR3 is 15 amino acids long.

The chain couples TRBV9 to TRBJ1-1; a weak D match, TRBD1 (6 bases). Germline CDR1 and CDR2: SGDLS and YYNGEE. This CDR3 is built from 18 residues. Between the trimmed V and J ends, which lost 2 bases and 0 bases, there was a span of 20 bases. In DNA form, the CDR3 reads TGTGCCAGCAGCGTCGGACTCCCAACAGCAGGGGTGAACACTGAAGCTTTCTTT. The encoded protein is CASSVGLPTAGVNTEAFF.

J is TRBJ1-1 and V is TRBV29-1; D call uncertain. Between the trimmed V and J ends, which lost 8 bases and 0 bases, there was a span of 13 bases. The CDR3 loop spans 13 amino acids. CDR1 and CDR2 (germline): SQVTM, ANQGSEA. The CDR3 sequence is CSSVGGVNTEAFF. In nucleotides, the CDR3 is TGCAGCAGCGTTGGAGGCGTGAACACTGAAGCTTTCTTT.

The genes are TRBV7-9 and TRBJ2-7; TRBD1 matches 7 bases. Germline V lookup: CDR1 SEHNR, CDR2 FQNEAQ (reference sequence). Germline trimming cut 5 bases from V and 2 bases from J; bases unmatched to any gene: 21. This CDR3 has 19 residues. The CDR3 coding sequence is TGTGCCAGCAGCCCTATCTGGGGCCGGACAGGCGACACCACCTACGAGCAGTACTTC. Translation: CASSPIWGRTGDTTYEQYF.

The CDR3 coding sequence is TGTGCCAGCAGCTTAGTTCCGGGGTCGGGTCAGCCCCAGCATTTT. Its translation is CASSLVPGSGQPQHF. The rearrangement joins TRBV7-2 to TRBJ1-5, with no clear D. This CDR3 contains 15 residues. V was pared by 1 base and J by 6 bases, with 13 bases between. Per the germline V gene, CDR1 is SGHTA and CDR2 is FQGNSA.

The genes are TRBV15 and TRBJ1-2; TRBD1 matches 11 bases. CDR1 is LNHNV, CDR2 YYDKDF, per germline (reference sequence). With V trimmed by 0 bases and J by 3 bases, 15 bases remained unmatched. CDR3 length equals 20 residues. CDR3 loop: CATSRDGPRDRGIEDYGYTF. The CDR3 nucleotides are TGTGCCACCAGCAGAGATGGTCCCCGGGACAGGGGGATTGAAGACTATGGCTACACCTTC. The whole variable domain, filled in from reference TRBV15 and TRBJ1-2, reads DAMVIQNPRYQVTQFGKPVTLSCSQTLNHNVMYWYQQKSSQAPKLLFHYYDKDFNNEADTPDNFQSRRPNTSFCFLDIRSPGLGDTAMYLCATSRDGPRDRGIEDYGYTFGSGTRLTVV.

This rearrangement joins TRBV7-3 to TRBJ1-2, with a tentative D call TRBD1 (5 bases). Trimming took 1 base from V and 6 from J, leaving 9 bases between them. Germline V lookup: CDR1 SGHTA, CDR2 FQGTGA. This CDR3 spans 13 amino acids. DNA of the CDR3: TGTGCCAGCAGCTTAAGCAGGGCTCATGGCTACACCTTC. The encoded protein is CASSLSRAHGYTF.

V is TRBV18 and J is TRBJ2-5, with 9 bases aligning to TRBD1. The CDR3 is 15 residues long. V lost 7 bases, J lost 5 bases, and 11 bases stayed unmatched. The germline CDR1 and CDR2 sequences are KGHSH and LQKENI. The CDR3 DNA reads as TGTGCCAGCTGCCCAGGACAGGGGACGAGGGAGACCCAGTACTTC. Residues: CASCPGQGTRETQYF.

J is TRBJ1-2 and V is TRBV27; D not resolved. Germline CDR1 MNHEY, CDR2 SMNVEV (reference sequence). The CDR3 runs to 14 residues. V was clipped by 4 bases and J by 6 bases, with 15 bases between them. The CDR3, as DNA: TGTGCCAGCAGTTCCCGAGGGTGGGTGGATGGCTACACCTTC. Protein product: CASSSRGWVDGYTF.

The rearrangement joins TRBV7-8 to TRBJ1-4; D might be TRBD1 (6 bases). The CDR3 is made up of 19 amino acids. V shed 1 base and J shed 0 bases, with 18 bases lying between them. Germline assignment: CDR1 SGHVS and CDR2 FQNEAQ. CDR3 nucleotide sequence: TGTGCCAGCAGCTTAGTGGGGACACCCCTCACCACAACTAATGAAAAACTGTTTTTT. This translates into CASSLVGTPLTTTNEKLFF.

V gene TRBV6-5 combines with J gene TRBJ2-1, with 7 bases aligning to TRBD2. V lost 5 bases to trimming and J lost 8 bases; unmatched junction nucleotides: 12. The CDR3 totals 15 residues. Germline V CDR1 and CDR2: MNHEY, SVGAGI. Here the CDR3 DNA reads TGTGCCAGCAGTCCTTCCGGGACTAACTTGGATGAGCAGTTCTTC. This gives the protein CASSPSGTNLDEQFF.

The chain carries TRBV7-6 and TRBJ1-1; maybe TRBD1 (5 bases). The CDR3 consists of 13 residues. Germline-derived CDR1 and CDR2 are SGHVS and FNYEAQ. Trimming removed 3 bases from V and 5 bases from J, with 10 bases in between. CDR3 bases: TGTGCCAGCAGCTTCGGGGGGTCTACTGAAGCTTTCTTT. The encoded protein is CASSFGGSTEAFF.

This clone was detected once. The junction differs from germline at one of its ends, possibly a read error. The chain is built from TRBV7-9 and TRBJ1-4, with 10 positions matching TRBD1. The germline V gene has CDR1 SEHNR and CDR2 FQNEAQ (reference sequence). The CDR3 loop spans 16 amino acids. Here the CDR3 DNA reads TGTTCCAGCAGCTCCCTCCGGGACAGGGGAGATGAAAAACTGTTTTTT. Translation gives CSSSSLRDRGDEKLFF. Based on the CDR3 plus reference TRBV7-9 and TRBJ1-4, the full variable domain is DTGVSQNPRHKITKRGQNVTFRCDPISEHNRLYWYRQTLGQGPEFLTYFQNEAQLEKSRLLSDRFSAERPKGSFSTLEIQRTEQGDSAMYLCSSSSLRDRGDEKLFFGSGTQLSVL.

This chain links TRBV6-1 with TRBJ2-1; 11 bases agree with TRBD2. Unmatched junction bases numbered 3, after V lost 2 bases and J lost 6 bases. This CDR3 contains 15 residues. Germline V gene lookup returns CDR1 MNHNS and CDR2 SASEGT. For the CDR3, the DNA is TGTGCCAGCAGTGAATTTAGCGGGGGGGCCAATGAGCAGTTCTTC. As protein: CASSEFSGGANEQFF.